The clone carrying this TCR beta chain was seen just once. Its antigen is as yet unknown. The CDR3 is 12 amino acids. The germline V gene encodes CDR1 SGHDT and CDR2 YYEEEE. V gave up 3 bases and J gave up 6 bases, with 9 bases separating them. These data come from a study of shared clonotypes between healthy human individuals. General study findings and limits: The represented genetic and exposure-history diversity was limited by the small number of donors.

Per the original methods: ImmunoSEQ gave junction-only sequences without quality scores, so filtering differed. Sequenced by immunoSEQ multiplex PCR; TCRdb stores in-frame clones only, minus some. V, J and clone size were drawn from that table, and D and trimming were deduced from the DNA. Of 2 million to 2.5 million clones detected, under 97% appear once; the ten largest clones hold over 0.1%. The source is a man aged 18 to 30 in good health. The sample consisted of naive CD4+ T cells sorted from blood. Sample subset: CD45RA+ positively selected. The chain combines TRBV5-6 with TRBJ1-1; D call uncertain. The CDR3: CASSYQLAEAFF. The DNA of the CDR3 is TGTGCCAGCAGCTATCAACTCGCTGAAGCTTTCTTT.